Below are 7 T cell receptor beta chains sequenced from a single sample in a study of T-cell memory formation after mild COVID-19 (dated by TCRdb to the early 2020s). Preparation of the library involved 5' RACE. These reads were obtained on an Illumina NovaSeq 6000. Clones were called with MiXCR by TCRdb after fastp trimmed the public reads at Q25, and only in-frame beta chains were retained. Each entry is one CDR3 protein sequence, shown with its most common DNA and genes. The sample has 500,000 to 550,000 distinct CDR3 sequences on record, approximately 20% of them singletons. Jointly, the top ten make up around an eighth of the sample. The sample was PBMCs or a T cell subset sorted from them (not recorded which). These receptors were collected from an adult woman who had mild COVID-19 (a few samples of this study predate the infection). The sample titles of this study are shuffled in the database, so cell type and time point are left out; the donor was told from shared clones.

The J gene is TRBJ2-1, the V gene TRBV7-9; 10 bases agree with TRBD2. Germline V CDR1 and CDR2: SEHNR, FQNEAQ (reference sequence). The ends lost 2 bases at V and 6 bases at J; junction bases unmatched: 7. The CDR3 runs to 16 residues. In nucleotides, the CDR3 is TGTGCCAGCAGCTTACCCCTAGCGGGAGAACGCAATGAGCAGTTCTTC. Its protein is CASSLPLAGERNEQFF.

The chain couples TRBV4-1 to TRBJ1-3; D unresolved. Germline CDR1 MGHRA, CDR2 YSYEKL. Deletions cut 3 bases from V and 4 bases from J, with 13 bases between. The CDR3 length is 15 residues. The CDR3 nucleotides are TGCGCCAGCAGCCACGGAGGTAAACCCGGAAACACCATATATTTT. It yields the protein CASSHGGKPGNTIYF.

The V call is TRBV2, the J call TRBJ2-2; D unclear. The V end was cut by 1 base, the J end by 2 bases, with 11 bases between. CDR3 length equals 16 residues. Per the germline V gene, CDR1 is SNHLY and CDR2 is FYNNEI. CDR3 DNA sequence: TGTGCCAGCAGTGAAGTGAGGAGCGCCAACACCGGGGAGCTGTTTTTT. This encodes CASSEVRSANTGELFF.

This clonotype occurred a few times. CDR3 nucleotide sequence: TGCGCCAGCAGCGAACAGCTATCTGGGGCCAACGTCCTGACTTTC. Translation: CASSEQLSGANVLTF. The chain uses TRBV5-1 and TRBJ2-6, with D unclear. Trimming cost V 4 bases and J 1 base, with 9 bases left between them. The CDR3 spans 15 residues. CDR1 and CDR2 from the germline V gene are SGHRS and YFSETQ.

The genes are TRBV9 and TRBJ2-1; D not resolved. This CDR3 is built from 15 residues. Germline CDR1 is SGDLS and CDR2 is YYNGEE. Trimming removed 2 bases from V and 4 bases from J, with 13 bases in between. CDR3 DNA sequence: TGTGCCAGCAGCGTTGGTAGAATCCAATACAATGAGCAGTTCTTC. Protein: CASSVGRIQYNEQFF. The full variable domain, its missing parts supplied by reference TRBV9 and TRBJ2-1, is DSGVTQTPKHLITATGQRVTLRCSPRSGDLSVYWYQQSLDQGLQFLIQYYNGEERAKGNILERFSAQQFPDLHSELNLSSLELGDSALYFCASSVGRIQYNEQFFGPGTRLTVL.

This clonotype was counted between two and nine times. The chain joins TRBV14 to TRBJ2-5, with a possible D match to TRBD2 (5 bases). Germline CDR1 reads SGHDN; CDR2 reads FVKESK. V shed 0 bases and J shed 1 base, with 15 bases lying between them. The CDR3 covers 17 residues. As DNA, the CDR3 is TGTGCCAGCAGCCAAGAAACAATTATGCGGGCCCAAGAGACCCAGTACTTC. Amino acids: CASSQETIMRAQETQYF.

The V gene is TRBV27, the J gene TRBJ2-7; D may be TRBD1 (5 bases). Germline assignment: CDR1 MNHEY and CDR2 SMNVEV (reference sequence). There are 15 residues in the CDR3. V lost 3 bases and J lost 0, with 12 bases in between. The CDR3 sequence is CASSLAGHLSYEQYF. CDR3 nucleotide sequence: TGTGCCAGCAGTTTGGCAGGGCATCTCTCCTACGAGCAGTACTTC.